Listed here are 12 T cell receptor beta chains from one sample, sequenced in a study of T cell responses to AZD1222 COVID-19 vaccine. The assay was immunoSEQ multiplex PCR, and TCRdb's table has in-frame clones only and misses some. The sample has approximately 150,000 clones, around 90% seen once; the top ten hold under 4%. This specimen was peripheral blood, taken 28 days after the second AZD1222 dose. These receptors were collected from an adult who received the AZD1222 COVID-19 vaccine.

The rearrangement joins TRBV19 to TRBJ2-3; 10 nucleotides align to TRBD2. With V trimmed by 0 bases and J by 0 bases, 15 bases remained unmatched. The CDR3 is made up of 21 amino acids. Germline V gene data show CDR1 as LNHDA and CDR2 as SQIVND (reference sequence). CDR3 bases: TGTGCCAGTAGTATAGATCGGGCTAGCGGGAGAGAGCCCCTTAGCACAGATACGCAGTATTTT. Its translation is CASSIDRASGREPLSTDTQYF.

The chain carries TRBV10-2 and TRBJ2-1; 16 positions match TRBD2. Germline CDR1 WSHSY, CDR2 SAAADI. After removal of 6 bases from V and 8 bases from J, the junction contained 10 bases not matched to a gene. CDR3 length: 17 residues. The CDR3 reads CASRPITGTSGRDEQFF. CDR3 nucleotides: TGCGCCAGCAGGCCTATAACCGGGACTAGCGGGAGGGATGAGCAGTTCTTC.

J is TRBJ1-1 and V is TRBV5-1; D is undetermined. V was cut by 3 bases and J by 1 base, with 13 bases left in between. Germline CDR1 reads SGHRS; CDR2 reads YFSETQ. This CDR3 is 15 amino acids long. CDR3 loop: CASSSKGSSNTEAFF. CDR3 coding DNA: TGCGCCAGCAGCTCTAAGGGCAGCTCGAACACTGAAGCTTTCTTT.

The CDR3 DNA reads as TGTGCCACCAGCAGAGAAGGGGTAGCGGTTCAGCCCCAGCATTTT. Translation: CATSREGVAVQPQHF. The V and J genes are TRBV15 and TRBJ1-5, with a possible D match to TRBD1 (5 bases). The CDR3 contains 15 residues. Germline V CDR1 and CDR2: LNHNV, YYDKDF (reference sequence). Trimming shortened V by 0 bases and J by 6 bases, and 12 bases separated the two germline ends.

The chain joins TRBV7-9 to TRBJ2-6; a possible D gene is TRBD2 (6 bases). V lost 3 bases, J lost 4 bases, and 10 bases lay in between. This CDR3 has 15 amino acids. Germline CDR1 SEHNR, CDR2 FQNEAQ (reference sequence). The CDR3 loop reads CASSFGGLGANVLTF. As DNA, the CDR3 is TGTGCCAGCAGCTTTGGGGGGTTAGGGGCCAACGTCCTGACTTTC.

J is TRBJ1-6 and V is TRBV6-5, with D unclear. The germline V and J ends were trimmed by 2 bases and 9 bases, with 11 bases remaining between them. CDR3 size: 14 residues. Germline assignment: CDR1 MNHEY and CDR2 SVGAGI. The chain's CDR3 is CASSYKTMGSPLHF. CDR3 sequence (DNA): TGTGCCAGCAGTTACAAGACTATGGGTTCACCCCTCCACTTT.

The chain is built from TRBV11-2 and TRBJ2-5; no firm D call. V was trimmed by 3 bases and J by 0 bases, leaving 5 bases between them. Germline V gene data show CDR1 as SGHAT and CDR2 as FQNNGV. The CDR3 has 13 residues. The CDR3 DNA reads TGTGCCAGCAGCTTCCAAAACCAAGAGACCCAGTACTTC. Amino acids: CASSFQNQETQYF.

The chain is built from TRBV5-6 and TRBJ2-7; D is ambiguous. The ends were cut back, 0 bases at V and 3 bases at J, with 4 bases in the middle. There are 12 residues in the CDR3. Germline lookup yields CDR1 SGHDT and CDR2 YYEEEE. For the CDR3, the DNA is TGTGCCAGCAGCTTGGGGGGCTACGAGCAGTACTTC. It is translated as CASSLGGYEQYF.

This clone was seen a handful of times. The V call is TRBV27, the J call TRBJ2-1; 8 positions agree with TRBD2. CDR1 is MNHEY and CDR2 is SMNVEV in the germline V gene (reference sequence). The V gene end was trimmed by 4 bases and the J gene end by 1 base; junction bases not matched to a gene: 12. The CDR3 extends over 18 amino acids. The CDR3 spells CASSSRWAGGTSYNEQFF. Written as DNA, the CDR3 is TGTGCCAGCAGTTCGCGCTGGGCGGGGGGTACTTCCTACAATGAGCAGTTCTTC.

The chain links TRBV6-6 to TRBJ1-1, with a weak D call TRBD1 (5 bases). The V gene's germline CDR1 is MNHNY and CDR2 SVGAGI (reference sequence). Trimming left V 2 bases short and J 3 bases short, with 16 bases between. The CDR3 length is 16 residues. The CDR3 protein is CASSYAPGQGDTEAFF. As DNA, the CDR3 is TGTGCCAGCAGTTACGCCCCAGGGCAGGGTGACACTGAAGCTTTCTTT.

The rearrangement uses TRBV25-1 and TRBJ2-3, with D maybe TRBD1 (5 bases). V was cut by 4 bases and J by 3 bases, with 5 bases left in between. The CDR3 is made up of 12 amino acids. CDR1 and CDR2 (germline): MGHDK, SYGVNS. The DNA for the CDR3 is TGTGCCAGCAGTGGACAGACAGATACGCAGTATTTT. It encodes CASSGQTDTQYF. The full variable domain, rest sourced from reference TRBV25-1 and TRBJ2-3, is EADIYQTPRYLVIGTGKKITLECSQTMGHDKMYWYQQDPGMELHLIHYSYGVNSTEKGDLSSESTVSRIRTEHFPLTLESARPSHTSQYLCASSGQTDTQYFGPGTRLTVL.

CDR3 nucleotides: TGTGCCAGCAGCGGACAGAACAATCAGCCCCAGCATTTT. Protein product: CASSGQNNQPQHF. The rearrangement links TRBV6-5 to TRBJ1-5, with a tentative D call TRBD1 (6 bases). The V and J ends lost 6 bases and 3 bases respectively, with 9 bases between them. There are 13 residues in the CDR3. CDR1 and CDR2 (germline): MNHEY, SVGAGI.